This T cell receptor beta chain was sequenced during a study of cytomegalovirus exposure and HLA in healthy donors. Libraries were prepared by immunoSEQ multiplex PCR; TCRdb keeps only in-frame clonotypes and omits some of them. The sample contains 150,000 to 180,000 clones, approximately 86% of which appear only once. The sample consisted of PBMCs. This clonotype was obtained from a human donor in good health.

The chain's CDR3 is CASSPLISSYNEQFF. In DNA form, the CDR3 reads TGTGCCAGCTCACCTCTAATTTCCTCCTACAATGAGCAGTTCTTC. The genes are TRBV18 and TRBJ2-1; D is uncertain. This CDR3 spans 15 amino acids. CDR1 KGHSH and CDR2 LQKENI come from the germline V gene. V lost 3 bases to trimming and J lost 0 bases, with 9 bases between them.